This T cell receptor beta chain is drawn from a study of T-cell memory formation after mild COVID-19. Study details: The two donors had largely donor-specific TCR clusters.

This clonotype was counted only a few times. TCRdb redid the calling of the 5' RACE reads with MiXCR, one entry per CDR3 protein. Among some 150,000 distinct CDR3 sequences listed, 11% to 15% were seen once. CDR3 length: 11 residues. V lost 6 bases and J lost 7, with 10 bases in between. Sequencing used PBMCs or a T cell subset sorted from them (not recorded which). V and J are TRBV12-3 or TRBV12-4 and TRBJ2-7; the D is unclear. The receptor comes from an adult woman who had mild COVID-19 (a few samples of this study predate the infection). Cell type and time point are not known. CDR3 residues: CASSSTMEQYF. The CDR3 DNA reads TGTGCCAGCAGCTCCACTATGGAGCAGTACTTC.